This T cell receptor beta chain was profiled in a study of cytomegalovirus exposure and HLA in healthy donors (dated by TCRdb to between 2016 and 2019). For context, the study as a whole: According to a later analysis, the roughly 120 validation repertoires were produced on the same platform as the approximately 610 repertoires of the first cohort. The study aimed to test whether signatures of past pathogen exposure could be identified by cataloging public T cell receptors. Along with the roughly 700-subject first cohort, a separate validation cohort of over a hundred different subjects was used. To predict cytomegalovirus infection status, the study combined high-throughput TCR immunosequencing, statistical association of individual TCRs with disease status, and machine learning.

From cysteine to phenylalanine, the CDR3 is 16 amino acids long. Only the CDR3 DNA is retained, 48 bases long and in frame from the first base. CDR1 and CDR2 are read off the germline V gene as MGHRA and YSYEKL. A distance of 25 bases separates the germline ends of V and J, which lose 6 bases and 8 bases respectively. The donors belonged to the validation cohort of 90 to 150 subjects, which was separate from the approximately 700-subject first cohort. Overall study results and their limits: The study listed 150 to 200 TCR beta chains as associated with cytomegalovirus. In both the original and validation cohorts, the classifier was reported to diagnose cytomegalovirus status with high specificity and sensitivity. Most TCR sequences were seen in very few donors, while some public TCRs were found in many individuals. A few of the identified cytomegalovirus-associated TCR beta chains were confirmed in vitro to be specific for cytomegalovirus antigens. Subsequent analysis determined that TCRs grouped into clusters in the first cohort also showed a tendency toward co-occurrence across the 90 to 150 validation repertoires, and approximately 93% of cluster scores exceeded 0. It was suggested by the authors that the approach could potentially be generalized to other disease states and immunological phenotypes. The validation cohort had no HLA typing available for a later analysis, so co-occurrence within that cohort was assessed over all 120 or so repertoires.

Library method: the immunoSEQ multiplex PCR assay. The study's own analysis went as follows. A statistical classification framework was developed to diagnose cytomegalovirus status using the catalog of TCR beta chain sequences. TCRdb's version of the immuneACCESS table is confined to in-frame rearrangements and falls short of the full clone set. An unresolved V gene accounts for under half of the shortfall where checked; the remainder is of unknown origin. Clone size and the V and J calls come from that table; the DNA yielded D and trimming. The sample table shows some 72,000 clones, and 90% to 97% are seen once. The ten largest clones take up roughly 1.5% of the sample. Notes on this clone: The clone's antigen remains unknown. Qualities for individual bases were not recorded, and no much larger clone is one base off.

This receptor was identified in a man between 18 and 29 years old in good health and CMV-seropositive. The sequenced sample consisted of PBMCs. The chain was built from TRBV4-1 and TRBJ1-2, and TRBD1 may be the D gene, going by 5 matching bases. In nucleotide form, the sequence is TGCGCCAGCAGACTAAGAATGGGGAGGGGCGTTGAAGGCTACACCTTC. Translated, it reads CASRLRMGRGVEGYTF.